This T cell receptor beta chain comes out of a study of blood T cell repertoires in COVID-19. Study at large: The United States, Italy and Spain provided the acute and convalescent COVID-19 samples.

Original handling: For nucleated cells, counts were estimated from reference gene primer amplification. Produced via immunoSEQ multiplex PCR; TCRdb's table is partial and in-frame only. D and trimming come from the DNA, and the V and J calls and clone size come from that table. The top ten hold approximately 6.2% of the sample, which has 200,000 to 250,000 clones, around 84% seen once. Those enrolled, adults aged roughly 18 to 95 years, came from 20 to 25 US areas. The material sequenced was PBMCs or T cells enriched from blood (not recorded which). The TCR sequence derives from a woman between 40 and 50 years old who had recovered from COVID-19.

The CDR3 loop reads CASSPGQGGYGYTF. DNA of the CDR3: TGTGCCAGCAGCCCGGGACAGGGAGGGTATGGCTACACCTTC. This chain links TRBV7-6 with TRBJ1-2; 9 nucleotides agree with TRBD1. Germline-derived CDR1 and CDR2 are SGHVS and FNYEAQ. V gave up 5 bases and J gave up 5 bases; unmatched junction bases: 6. The CDR3 is 14 residues long.